This T cell receptor beta chain was captured in a study of identical twins. Findings of the study overall: Fewer insertions characterized abundant cord blood beta clonotypes, whereas memory repertoires showed none.

A few counts support this clonotype. Its antigen remains unknown. cDNA molecules carried unique molecular identifiers, and template switching added a universal primer site. TCRdb re-called the 5' RACE reads through MiXCR, storing one row per CDR3 protein. This sample has a few hundred thousand distinct CDR3 sequences, with roughly 10% found just once. CDR3 length equals 14 residues. Between the trimmed V and J ends, which lost 1 base and 6 bases, there was a span of 13 bases. CDR1 SQVTM and CDR2 ANQGSEA come from the germline V gene. The clonotype comes from a man aged 50 or older in good health. The V gene is TRBV29-1, the J gene TRBJ2-1, with D perhaps matching TRBD1 or TRBD2 (5 bases each). The sample was memory T cells sorted from blood. CDR3 nucleotide sequence: TGCAGCGTTGAAGGGGGACGGAGAACCAATGAGCAGTTCTTC. As protein: CSVEGGRRTNEQFF.